This T cell receptor (beta chain) came from a study of monozygotic twins with inflammatory bowel disease. Study-level results: Fewer shared clonotypes with others were found in IBD patients than in healthy twins, especially with disease activity.

The CDR3 runs to 14 residues. Germline values: CDR1 SGHAT, CDR2 FQNNGV. There were approximately 3,600 ng of total RNA used for each TCR library. There were eight separate reactions per sample in which cDNA was made. Using TCRalpha and TCRbeta cDNA, the researchers carried out two nested PCRs that lasted around 15 and 10 cycles. TCRdb processed the 5' RACE reads again and assigns one entry to each CDR3 protein, with no DNA. With about 93,000 distinct CDR3 sequences in the sample, the ten largest clones hold just under 7.5%. As to this clonotype: Its antigen remains unidentified.

Material for sequencing was blood. The V gene is TRBV11-2, the J gene TRBJ2-5; TCRdb returns TRBD1, unconfirmable since there is no DNA. The TCR sequence derives from a human donor with ulcerative colitis or Crohn's disease, or a healthy co-twin of an affected twin (not recorded which). The CDR3 sequence is CASGEQGTGETQYF.